The present T cell receptor beta chain was sequenced within a study of tumor-infiltrating lymphocytes in primary liver carcinoma. Across the study: Patients, male and female, were 30 to 69 years old.

Concerning this clonotype: Its cognate antigen is unknown. One end of the junction does not line up with germline, which may come from a read error.

The approximately 17-34 mg bulk tissue piece was not sorted before simultaneous RNA and DNA extraction. Study-level results: Compared with tumor region pairs, tumor-adjacent and tumor-blood pairs overlapped less. Representation across all five tumor regions was limited to only about 8-25% of top clones.

Priming with a constant-region primer yielded TCR beta cDNA from roughly 490 ng total RNA. ARM-PCR was slightly modified, and three nested multiplex PCR rounds with it gave rise to the TCR beta libraries. MiXCR, applied by TCRdb to the multiplex PCR reads, yields one record per CDR3 protein. In the table there are about 43,000 distinct CDR3 sequences, 65% to 85% of which are singletons. The sequence was obtained from a man between 35 and 55 years old with primary liver carcinoma and hepatitis B virus infection. Sequenced: liver tumor tissue from sampling region 2. The subset denotes: tumor region T2, inferior pole.

CDR3 region: CASSLRGNSPLNF. As DNA, the CDR3 is TGTGCCAGTAGCCTCAGGGGGAATTCACCCCTCAACTTT. This sequence joins TRBV5-5 and TRBJ1-6; 7 bases line up with TRBD1. The CDR3 contains 13 residues. Per germline, CDR1 SGHKS and CDR2 YYEKEE (reference sequence).